This T cell receptor beta chain was identified during a study of blood T cell repertoires in COVID-19. The assay was immunoSEQ multiplex PCR, and TCRdb's table has in-frame clones only and misses some. The sample lists about 52,000 clones; 82% were seen once. The germline V gene encodes CDR1 MNHEY and CDR2 SMNVEV (reference sequence). Deletions cut 8 bases from V and 0 bases from J, with 8 bases between. The CDR3 extends over 13 amino acids. The sequencing sample was made of peripheral blood. The genes are TRBV27 and TRBJ2-1; possibly TRBD1 for D (6 bases). The clonotype comes from an older man with COVID-19, enrolled during active disease. In nucleotides, the CDR3 is TGTGCCAGCCGGGACACCTCCTACAATGAGCAGTTCTTC. Translated: CASRDTSYNEQFF.